The 3 T cell receptor beta chains below all came from one sample that was sequenced in a study of shared clonotypes between healthy human individuals. The table came from immunoSEQ multiplex PCR; TCRdb's copy has only in-frame clones and leaves some out. The table shows approximately 500,000 clones, with around 85% occurring only once. Input material: PBMCs. Receptor source: a woman aged 40 to 49 in good health. Some clones in this sample may be carry-over from other donors' samples.

Concerning this clone itself: This likely came from a read error, as a far larger clone is one base away. This CDR3 is also generated by other DNA sequences in the sample. The chain combines TRBV5-6 with TRBJ1-2; possible D gene TRBD1, 5 bases. The CDR3 is made up of 15 amino acids. Germline V CDR1 and CDR2: SGHDT, YYEEEE. Between the trimmed V and J ends, which lost 2 bases and 1 base, there was a span of 12 bases. The CDR3 nucleotides read TGTGCCAGCAGCTTATACTCGGGGGTTAACTATGGCTACACCTTC. Protein sequence: CASSLYSGVNYGYTF.

Note on this clone: A read error is the likely source, as a far larger clone sits one nucleotide away. The V call is TRBV4-1, the J call TRBJ1-1; D is ambiguous. Germline CDR1 MGHRA, CDR2 YSYEKL. This CDR3 is built from 14 residues. V dropped 5 bases and J dropped 0 bases, with 10 bases sitting between them. The CDR3 protein is CASSSVLLNTEAFF. The CDR3 bases are TGCGCCAGCAGCTCCGTGTTGCTGAACACTGAAGCTTTCTTT.

V gene TRBV7-9 combines with J gene TRBJ2-5; D may be TRBD1 (6 bases). V was cut by 6 bases and J by 2 bases, with 16 bases left in between. Germline loops: CDR1 SEHNR, CDR2 FQNEAQ (reference sequence). There are 15 residues in the CDR3. This CDR3 reads CASRQQGLPQETQYF. In DNA, the CDR3 is TGTGCCAGCAGACAACAGGGCCTCCCACAAGAGACCCAGTACTTC.